A single TCR beta chain is shown here with its context. The antigen remains undetermined. The data were produced by immunoSEQ multiplex PCR, yet TCRdb's version contains in-frame clones alone and is incomplete. Seen here are under 35,000 clones, about three quarters observed once, and the top ten hold 3% to 4%. This entry comes from a study of regulatory and conventional T cells in RAG deficiency. Overall study findings and caveats: Control T-cell subsets had markedly higher Shannon entropy and lower Simpson indices than RAG-deficient patients.

The CDR3 totals 15 residues. Trimming took 0 bases from V and 4 from J; bases not matched to a gene: 4. Germline V CDR1 and CDR2: SGDLS, YYNGEE. The sorted conventional CD4+ T cells were CD25-low and CD127-high, with genomic DNA sequenced. These data were also reused for a study on regulatory T cells. That source reports: Primers: 52 TRBV forward and 13 TRBJ reverse.

The chain has TRBV9 and TRBJ2-1, with 7 bases that match TRBD1. Sample: CD4+ effector T cells sorted from blood. The receptor's source is a human donor in good health. The CDR3 sequence: CASSVEGQHYNEQFF. In DNA form, the CDR3 reads TGTGCCAGCAGCGTAGAGGGACAGCATTACAATGAGCAGTTCTTC.